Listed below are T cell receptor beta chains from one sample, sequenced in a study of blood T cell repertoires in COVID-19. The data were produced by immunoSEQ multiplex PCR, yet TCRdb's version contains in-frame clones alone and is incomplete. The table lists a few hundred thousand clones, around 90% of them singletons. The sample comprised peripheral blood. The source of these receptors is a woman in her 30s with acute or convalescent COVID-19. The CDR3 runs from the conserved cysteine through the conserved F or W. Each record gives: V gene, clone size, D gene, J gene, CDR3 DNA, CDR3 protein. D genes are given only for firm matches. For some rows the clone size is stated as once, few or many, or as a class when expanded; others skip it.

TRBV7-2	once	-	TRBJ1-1	TGTGCCAGCAGCTCCTACAGGTTGACTGAAGCTTTCTTT	CASSSYRLTEAFF
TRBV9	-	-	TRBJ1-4	TGTGCCAGCAGCGTAGCTGGGGCGCCGGGTGTGGAAAAACTGTTTTTT	CASSVAGAPGVEKLFF
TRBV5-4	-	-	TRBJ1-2	TGTGCCAGCAGTCCGGCTTTTACAGGCGACTATGGCTACACCTTC	CASSPAFTGDYGYTF
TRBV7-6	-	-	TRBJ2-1	TGTGCCAGCAGCCTCGACAGGAATGAGCAGTTCTTC	CASSLDRNEQFF
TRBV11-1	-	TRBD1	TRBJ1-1	TGTGCCAGCAGTTTTAATGCTGGGACAGGGGGGTCAGGAGCTTTCTTT	CASSFNAGTGGSGAFF
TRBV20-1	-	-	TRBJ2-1	TGCAGTGCTAGTGGGGGACTCGGGGGTTCCTACAATGAGCAGTTCTTC	CSASGGLGGSYNEQFF
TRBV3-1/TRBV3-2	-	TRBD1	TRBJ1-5	TGTGCCAGCAGCCAAGGTCAGGGGGATAATAGCAATCAGCCCCAGCATTTT	CASSQGQGDNSNQPQHF
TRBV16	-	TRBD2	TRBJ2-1	TGTGCCAGCGGGAGGGCCCTTTTACCGAGCTCCTACAATGAGCAGTTCTTC	CASGRALLPSSYNEQFF
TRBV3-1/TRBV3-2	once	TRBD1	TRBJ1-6	TGTGCCAGCAGCCAGACGACAGGGTTCTATAATTCACCCCTCCACTTT	CASSQTTGFYNSPLHF
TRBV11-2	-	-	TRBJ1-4	TGTGCCAGCAGCTTAGATGCCGCGGGTGTTGAAAAACTGTTTTTT	CASSLDAAGVEKLFF
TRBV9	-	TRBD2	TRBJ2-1	TGTGCCAGCAGCTCGGGCATGACTAGCCGGTATGAGCAGTTCTTC	CASSSGMTSRYEQFF
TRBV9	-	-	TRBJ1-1	TGTGCCAGCAGCGTAGCCTTGAACACTGAAGCTTTCTTT	CASSVALNTEAFF
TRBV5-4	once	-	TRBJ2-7	TGTGCCAGCAGCCATACGGGGAAGGTCGACTACGAGCAGTACTTC	CASSHTGKVDYEQYF
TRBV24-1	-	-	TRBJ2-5	TGTGCCACCAGCGAGGGATGGGGAGTTTTGGAGACCCAGTACTTC	CATSEGWGVLETQYF
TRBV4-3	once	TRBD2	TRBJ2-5	TGCGCCAGCAGCCGGGGACTAGCGGGAGGGACTCAAGAGACCCAGTACTTC	CASSRGLAGGTQETQYF